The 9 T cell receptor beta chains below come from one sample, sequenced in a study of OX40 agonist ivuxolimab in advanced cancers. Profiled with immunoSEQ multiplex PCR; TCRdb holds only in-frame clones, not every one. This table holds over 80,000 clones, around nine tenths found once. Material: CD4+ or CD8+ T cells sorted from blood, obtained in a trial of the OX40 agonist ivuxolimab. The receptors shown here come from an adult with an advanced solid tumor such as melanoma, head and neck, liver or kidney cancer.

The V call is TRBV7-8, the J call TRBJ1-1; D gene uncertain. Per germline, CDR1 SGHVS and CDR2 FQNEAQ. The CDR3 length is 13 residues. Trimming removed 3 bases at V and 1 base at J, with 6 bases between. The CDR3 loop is CASSFQPNTEAFF. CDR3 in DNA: TGTGCCAGCAGCTTCCAACCGAACACTGAAGCTTTCTTT.

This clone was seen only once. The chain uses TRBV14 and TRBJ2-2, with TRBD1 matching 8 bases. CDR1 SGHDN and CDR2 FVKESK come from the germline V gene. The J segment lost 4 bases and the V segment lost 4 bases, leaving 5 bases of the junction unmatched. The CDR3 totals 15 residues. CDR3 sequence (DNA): TGTGCCAGCAGCCTCCGGGACAGGCTCACCGGGGAGCTGTTTTTT. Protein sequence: CASSLRDRLTGELFF. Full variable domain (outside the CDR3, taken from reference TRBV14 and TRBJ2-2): EAGVTQFPSHSVIEKGQTVTLRCDPISGHDNLYWYRRVMGKEIKFLLHFVKESKQDESGMPNNRFLAERTGGTYSTLKVQPAELEDSGVYFCASSLRDRLTGELFFGEGSRLTVL.

DNA for the CDR3: TGCAGCGTCACTCTACCGGCCTCATCGACGGAGTACTTC. It yields the protein CSVTLPASSTEYF. The chain is built from TRBV29-1 and TRBJ2-7; D is unresolved. Germline V lookup: CDR1 SQVTM, CDR2 ANQGSEA. The CDR3 has 13 amino acids. The V end lost 6 bases, the J end lost 11 bases, and 23 bases lay between the germline ends.

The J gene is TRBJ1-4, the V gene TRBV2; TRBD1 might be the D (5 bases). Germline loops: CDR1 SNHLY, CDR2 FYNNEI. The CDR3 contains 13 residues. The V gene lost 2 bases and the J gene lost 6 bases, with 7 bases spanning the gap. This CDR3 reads CASSELGDEKLFF. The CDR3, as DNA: TGTGCCAGCAGTGAATTAGGGGATGAAAAACTGTTTTTT.

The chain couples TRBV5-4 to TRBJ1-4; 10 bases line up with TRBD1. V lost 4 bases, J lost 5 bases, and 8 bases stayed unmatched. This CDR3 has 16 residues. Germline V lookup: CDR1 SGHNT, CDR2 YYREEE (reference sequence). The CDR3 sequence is CASSPDPGQGNEKLFF. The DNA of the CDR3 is TGTGCCAGCAGCCCGGACCCGGGACAGGGGAATGAAAAACTGTTTTTT.

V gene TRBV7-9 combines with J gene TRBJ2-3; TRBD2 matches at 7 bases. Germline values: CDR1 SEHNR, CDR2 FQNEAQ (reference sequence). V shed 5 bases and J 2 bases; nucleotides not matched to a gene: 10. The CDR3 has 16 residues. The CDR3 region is CASSDGTTNPTDTQYF. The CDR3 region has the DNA TGTGCCAGCAGCGACGGGACTACCAACCCCACAGATACGCAGTATTTT.

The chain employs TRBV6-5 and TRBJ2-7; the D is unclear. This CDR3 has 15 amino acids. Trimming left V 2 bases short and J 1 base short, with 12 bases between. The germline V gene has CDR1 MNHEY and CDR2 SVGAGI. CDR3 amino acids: CASSYKGMRSYEQYF. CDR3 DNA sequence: TGTGCCAGCAGTTACAAGGGAATGAGGTCCTACGAGCAGTACTTC.

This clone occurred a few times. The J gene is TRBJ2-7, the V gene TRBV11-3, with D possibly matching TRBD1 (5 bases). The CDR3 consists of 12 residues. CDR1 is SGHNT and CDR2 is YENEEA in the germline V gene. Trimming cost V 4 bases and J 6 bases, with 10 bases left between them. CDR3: CASSSNRPEQYF. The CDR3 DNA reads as TGTGCCAGCAGCTCAAACAGGCCCGAGCAGTACTTC.

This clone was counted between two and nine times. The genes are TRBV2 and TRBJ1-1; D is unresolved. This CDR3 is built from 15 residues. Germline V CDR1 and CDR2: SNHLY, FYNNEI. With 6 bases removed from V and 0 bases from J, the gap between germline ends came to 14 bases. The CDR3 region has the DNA TGTGCCAGCAGCCTAAGCGGGCCACTGAACACTGAAGCTTTCTTT. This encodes CASSLSGPLNTEAFF.